This TCR beta chain emerged from a study of cytomegalovirus exposure and HLA in healthy donors. CDR1 and CDR2 (germline): MGHRA, YSYEKL. V was clipped by 3 bases and J by 2 bases; unmatched bases: 4. The CDR3 extends over 15 amino acids. Study-level results: In vitro assays verified that a few CMV-associated chains recognized CMV antigens specifically. The authors enumerated over 150 TCR beta chains as linked to cytomegalovirus.

Both 60 Vbeta primers and 13 Jbeta primers went into the PCR. The repertoire was sequenced with immunoSEQ multiplex PCR; TCRdb's copy has only in-frame clones and lacks some. Among fewer than 110,000 clones, approximately 64% were seen once, and the ten largest hold around 3.5%. Regarding this clone: Its matching antigen is unknown.

The chain is built from TRBV4-1 and TRBJ2-5; TRBD1 aligns across 9 bases. Sample: PBMCs. The sequence derives from a woman between 45 and 65 years old in good health and CMV-seronegative. The CDR3, as DNA: TGCGCCAGCAGCCAGGACAGGGGCCGGCAAGAGACCCAGTACTTC. As protein: CASSQDRGRQETQYF.